One sample yielded the 6 T cell receptor beta chains listed below, sequenced in a study of blood T cell repertoires in COVID-19. Profiled with immunoSEQ multiplex PCR; TCRdb holds only in-frame clones, not every one. The sample lists over 150,000 clones, roughly 84% occurring once. Sequencing was done on a sample of peripheral blood. These receptor sequences come from an elderly woman with active or convalescent COVID-19.

The chain carries TRBV5-4 and TRBJ1-2; D possibly corresponds to TRBD1 (6 bases). Between the trimmed V and J ends, which lost 2 bases and 7 bases, there was a span of 12 bases. Germline loops: CDR1 SGHNT, CDR2 YYREEE (reference sequence). CDR3 length: 13 amino acids. The CDR3 protein is CASSLQGSGGYTF. The CDR3 DNA is TGTGCCAGCAGCTTACAGGGTTCGGGTGGCTACACCTTC.

This chain uses TRBV7-8 with TRBJ1-2, with 10 positions matching TRBD1. V lost 3 bases, J lost 4 bases, and 11 bases stayed unmatched. CDR3 length equals 17 residues. Germline V gene sequence: CDR1 SGHVS, CDR2 FQNEAQ. CDR3 region: CASSFPAPGQGSYGYTF. CDR3 DNA: TGTGCCAGCAGCTTCCCCGCACCGGGACAGGGGTCCTATGGCTACACCTTC.

The chain couples TRBV5-4 to TRBJ2-5; TRBD1 aligns across 7 bases. The CDR3 extends over 16 amino acids. Germline CDR1 SGHNT, CDR2 YYREEE (reference sequence). With V trimmed by 4 bases and J by 4 bases, 13 bases remained unmatched. The CDR3 DNA is TGTGCCAGCAGCACCAACAGGGGAAAAGGGGTAGAGACCCAGTACTTC. Translating it yields CASSTNRGKGVETQYF.

The rearrangement links TRBV6-5 to TRBJ2-2, with 8 bases lining up with TRBD1. After removal of 2 bases from V and 5 bases from J, the junction contained 7 bases not matched to a gene. The CDR3 spans 16 residues. CDR1 and CDR2 (germline): MNHEY, SVGAGI. CDR3 residues: CASSYTAGGRTGELFF. CDR3 coding DNA: TGTGCCAGCAGTTACACCGCAGGGGGCAGAACCGGGGAGCTGTTTTTT.

The genes are TRBV2 and TRBJ1-5; possible D gene TRBD1, 5 bases. This CDR3 contains 14 residues. Germline V gene sequence: CDR1 SNHLY, CDR2 FYNNEI. The V gene lost 2 bases and the J gene lost 9 bases, with 14 bases spanning the gap. The CDR3 region is CASSEQGGLPPQHF. CDR3 DNA: TGTGCCAGCAGTGAACAGGGTGGTTTGCCGCCCCAGCATTTT.

The chain recombines TRBV6-5 with TRBJ1-2; 9 bases map to TRBD1. Unmatched junction bases numbered 5, after V lost 5 bases and J lost 4 bases. Germline lookup yields CDR1 MNHEY and CDR2 SVGAGI. There are 14 residues in the CDR3. The chain's CDR3 is CASSTTGGVYGYTF. The CDR3 region has the DNA TGTGCCAGCAGTACTACAGGGGGCGTCTATGGCTACACCTTC.